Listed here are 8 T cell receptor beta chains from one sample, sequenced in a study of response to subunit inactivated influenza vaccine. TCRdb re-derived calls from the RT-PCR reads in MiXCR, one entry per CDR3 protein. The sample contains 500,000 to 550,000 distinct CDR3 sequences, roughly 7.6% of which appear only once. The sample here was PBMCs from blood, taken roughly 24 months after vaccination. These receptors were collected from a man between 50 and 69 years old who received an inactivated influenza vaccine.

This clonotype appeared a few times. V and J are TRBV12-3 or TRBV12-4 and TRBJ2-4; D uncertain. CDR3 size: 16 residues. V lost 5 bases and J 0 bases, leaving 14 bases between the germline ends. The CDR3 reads CASSRPGRLAKNIQYF. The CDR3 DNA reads TGTGCCAGCAGTCGACCGGGTCGACTAGCCAAAAACATTCAGTACTTC.

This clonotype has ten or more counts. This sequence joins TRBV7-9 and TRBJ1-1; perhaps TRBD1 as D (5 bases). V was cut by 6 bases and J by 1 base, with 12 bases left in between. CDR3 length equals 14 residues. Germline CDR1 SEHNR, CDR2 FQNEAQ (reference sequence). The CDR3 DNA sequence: TGTGCCAGCAGTCCGAGGGGTGGGAACACTGAAGCTTTCTTT. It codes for CASSPRGGNTEAFF. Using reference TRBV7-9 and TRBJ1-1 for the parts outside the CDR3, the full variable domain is DTGVSQNPRHKITKRGQNVTFRCDPISEHNRLYWYRQTLGQGPEFLTYFQNEAQLEKSRLLSDRFSAERPKGSFSTLEIQRTEQGDSAMYLCASSPRGGNTEAFFGQGTRLTVV.

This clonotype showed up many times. CDR3 region: CASSRTGSMDQNIQYF. DNA of the CDR3: TGCGCCAGCAGCAGGACCGGGTCCATGGACCAAAACATTCAGTACTTC. The genes are TRBV5-1 and TRBJ2-4, with unresolved D. The CDR3 loop spans 16 amino acids. Trimming took off 4 bases at V and 5 bases at J, with 19 bases between the two ends. Germline CDR1 SGHRS, CDR2 YFSETQ.

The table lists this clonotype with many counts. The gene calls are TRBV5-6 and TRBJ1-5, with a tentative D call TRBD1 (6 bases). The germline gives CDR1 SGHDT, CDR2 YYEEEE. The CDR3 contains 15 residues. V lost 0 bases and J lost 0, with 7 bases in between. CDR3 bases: TGTGCCAGCAGCTTGGGGGGGCTTAGCAATCAGCCCCAGCATTTT. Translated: CASSLGGLSNQPQHF. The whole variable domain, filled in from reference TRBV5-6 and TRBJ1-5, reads DAGVTQSPTHLIKTRGQQVTLRCSPKSGHDTVSWYQQALGQGPQFIFQYYEEEERQRGNFPDRFSGHQFPNYSSELNVNALLLGDSALYLCASSLGGLSNQPQHFGDGTRLSIL.

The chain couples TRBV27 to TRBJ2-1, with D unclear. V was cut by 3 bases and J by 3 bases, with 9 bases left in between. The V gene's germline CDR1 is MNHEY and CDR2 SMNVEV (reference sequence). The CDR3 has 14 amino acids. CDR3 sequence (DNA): TGTGCCAGCAGTTTTTCCGACAACTACAATGAGCAGTTCTTC. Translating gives CASSFSDNYNEQFF.

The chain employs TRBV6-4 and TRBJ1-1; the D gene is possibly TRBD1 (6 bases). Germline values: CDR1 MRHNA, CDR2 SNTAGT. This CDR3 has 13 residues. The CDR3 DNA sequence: TGTTCCCAGGGGTGTGGGAACAAGGCTGAAGCTTTCTTT. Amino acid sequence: CSQGCGNKAEAFF.

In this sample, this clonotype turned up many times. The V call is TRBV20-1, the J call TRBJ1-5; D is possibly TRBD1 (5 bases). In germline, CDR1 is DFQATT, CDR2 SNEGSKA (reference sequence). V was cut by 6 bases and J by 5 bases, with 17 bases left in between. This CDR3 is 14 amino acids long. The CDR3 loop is CSAPTEKGHQPQHF. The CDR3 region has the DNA TGCAGTGCCCCGACAGAAAAAGGTCATCAGCCCCAGCATTTT.

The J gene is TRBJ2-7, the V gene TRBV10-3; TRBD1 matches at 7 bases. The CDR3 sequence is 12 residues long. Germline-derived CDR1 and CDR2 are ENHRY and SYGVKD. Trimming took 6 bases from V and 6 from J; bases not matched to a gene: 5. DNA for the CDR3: TGTGCCATCAGAGGGGGCCAAGGCGAGCAGTACTTC. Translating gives CAIRGGQGEQYF.